This is a list of T cell receptor beta chains from one sample in a study of coeliac disease. Sequenced by immunoSEQ multiplex PCR; TCRdb stores in-frame clones only, minus some. The sample has some 8,700 clones, 57% seen once. The source material was intraepithelial lymphocytes from the gut. The source of these receptors is a woman aged 55-69 years with celiac disease. Both conserved end residues are part of each CDR3. D genes are given only for firm matches. Part of the rows lack a size; the others show once, few, many or a class for expanded clones.

V	length	D	J	size	DNA	CDR3
TRBV7-6	17	TRBD1	TRBJ2-7	NA	TGTGCCAGCAGCTTAGCGCAGGGGGCCGGAGACTCCTACGAGCAGTACTTC	CASSLAQGAGDSYEQYF
TRBV6-5	15	TRBD1	TRBJ2-7	NA	TGTGCCAGCAGTTATGCCGGGACAGGGGACTACGAGCAGTACTTC	CASSYAGTGDYEQYF
TRBV27	14	NA	TRBJ2-4	NA	TGTGCCAGCAGTTTCGGAGGGGCGGGAAACATTCAGTACTTC	CASSFGGAGNIQYF
TRBV7-6	17	TRBD2	TRBJ2-1	few	TGTGCCAGCAGCTTAATGGGACTAGCGGGGGGTGAGGTTGAGCAGTTCTTC	CASSLMGLAGGEVEQFF
TRBV19	11	NA	TRBJ2-7	few	TGTGCCAGTAAAAATCACTACGAGCAGTACTTC	CASKNHYEQYF
TRBV13	15	NA	TRBJ1-1	NA	TGTGCCAGCAGTTTTTTTACCCAGGAGAACACTGAAGCTTTCTTT	CASSFFTQENTEAFF
TRBV18	15	NA	TRBJ2-1	NA	TGTGCCAGCTCCCACACAGGTTACTCCTACAATGAGCAGTTCTTC	CASSHTGYSYNEQFF
TRBV5-4	14	TRBD1	TRBJ2-7	NA	TGTGCCAGCACCGCGGGACAGGGCCCCTACGAGCAGTACTTC	CASTAGQGPYEQYF
TRBV19	15	TRBD1	TRBJ1-2	once	TGTGCCAGTAGCCCCGGGACAGGGGGCGTAAGTGGCTACACCTTC	CASSPGTGGVSGYTF
TRBV4-1	16	TRBD1	TRBJ1-1	NA	TGCGCCAGCAGCCGGGGACAGGGGGCCGGCAACACTGAAGCTTTCTTT	CASSRGQGAGNTEAFF
TRBV5-1	16	NA	TRBJ2-1	NA	TGCGCCAGCAGCTTGAGGGTAGCGCTATCCTACAATGAGCAGTTCTTC	CASSLRVALSYNEQFF
TRBV7-2	13	TRBD1	TRBJ2-7	NA	TGTGCCAGCAGCACGGGACAGAGCTACGAGCAGTACTTC	CASSTGQSYEQYF
TRBV5-5	14	TRBD1	TRBJ2-7	NA	TGTGCCAGCAGCGGAATGGACAGGTTCTACGAGCAGTACTTC	CASSGMDRFYEQYF
TRBV6-1	14	TRBD1	TRBJ1-1	once	TGTGCCAGCAGCGTTCAGGGGGAGAACACTGAAGCTTTCTTT	CASSVQGENTEAFF
TRBV19	14	TRBD1	TRBJ2-7	NA	TGTGCCAGTAGCCTTGGGACAGGGCTAAGCGAGCAGTACTTC	CASSLGTGLSEQYF
TRBV5-1	13	NA	TRBJ2-1	once	TGCGCCAGCAGCTCACAGGGTTACAATGAGCAGTTCTTC	CASSSQGYNEQFF
TRBV30	11	NA	TRBJ2-3	NA	TGTGCCTGGAGCAACGGTGATACGCAGTATTTT	CAWSNGDTQYF
TRBV19	15	TRBD2	TRBJ2-1	NA	TGTGCCAGTAGTATAGGTAGCGGGAGCTACAATGAGCAGTTCTTC	CASSIGSGSYNEQFF
TRBV5-1	16	TRBD2	TRBJ2-1	NA	TGCGCCAGCAGCTTGGAGTTGGGACTAGCGGGCGTTGAGCAGTTCTTC	CASSLELGLAGVEQFF
TRBV4-1	16	NA	TRBJ1-2	NA	TGCGCCAGCAGCTACAGTAAGAACCGAAAGACCTATGGCTACACCTTC	CASSYSKNRKTYGYTF
TRBV7-9	13	TRBD1	TRBJ2-3	NA	TGTGCCAGCAGCGACAGGGGCACAGATACGCAGTATTTT	CASSDRGTDTQYF
TRBV28	14	NA	TRBJ1-2	NA	TGTGCCAGCAGTTTCTTCGTTCAGGGAAGGGGCTACACCTTC	CASSFFVQGRGYTF
TRBV30	14	NA	TRBJ2-7	NA	TGTGCCTGGAGTGTCTTGGACGGGGTTTGGGAGCAGTACTTC	CAWSVLDGVWEQYF
TRBV13	13	NA	TRBJ2-7	medium-sized	TGTGCCAGCAGCTTAAGGGGTCCGGACGAGCAGTACTTC	CASSLRGPDEQYF
TRBV6-6	13	TRBD2	TRBJ2-7	NA	TGTGCCAGCAGCCCAGCGGGGAGTTACGAGCAGTACTTC	CASSPAGSYEQYF
TRBV28	14	NA	TRBJ2-5	NA	TGTGCCAGCTGGGCGACTAGTGCGGGTGAGACCCAGTACTTC	CASWATSAGETQYF
TRBV5-4	17	TRBD2	TRBJ2-1	NA	TGTGCCAGCAGCTTGGGGGCTAGCGGGTCCCGATACAATGAGCAGTTCTTC	CASSLGASGSRYNEQFF
TRBV25-1	14	NA	TRBJ1-5	NA	TGTGCCAGCAGTGAATTCGGGGTCAATCAGCCCCAGCATTTT	CASSEFGVNQPQHF
TRBV30	11	NA	TRBJ1-5	few	TGTGCCTGGAGTCTCACAGGGCCGCAGCATTTT	CAWSLTGPQHF
TRBV30	14	NA	TRBJ2-2	NA	TGTGCCTGGAGTGTACCTGGAGCTACCGGGGAGCTGTTTTTT	CAWSVPGATGELFF
TRBV9	16	TRBD2	TRBJ2-3	few	TGTGCCAGCAGCGTAGAAGCGGGAGAGGTGACAGATACGCAGTATTTT	CASSVEAGEVTDTQYF
TRBV2	15	TRBD2	TRBJ2-3	NA	TGTGCCAGCACCGTGAGCGGGAGGGGCACAGATACGCAGTATTTT	CASTVSGRGTDTQYF
TRBV7-9	15	TRBD1	TRBJ1-2	few	TGTGCCAGCAGCTTCCCGGGACAGGGAAAACGTGGCTACACCTTC	CASSFPGQGKRGYTF